The sequence of this T cell receptor beta chain was determined in a study of shared clonotypes between healthy human individuals. Whole-study context: There were three CD4 naive, three CD4 memory, two CD8 naive and one CD8 memory plates per donor.

Around 32,000 T cell genomes, or 200 ng DNA, went into the sorted-subset replicate PCRs. The table came from immunoSEQ multiplex PCR; TCRdb's copy has only in-frame clones and leaves some out. Of about 580,000 clones listed, about 98% are singletons. The length of the CDR3 is 14 residues. CDR1 is MNHEY and CDR2 is SMNVEV in the germline V gene (reference sequence). J was trimmed by 3 bases and V by 3 bases; bases with no gene match: 3. Naive CD8 cells comprised CD45RO-negative, CCR7-positively selected cells, excluding terminally differentiated effector memory CD45RA+ cells. General observations from the study: Generation probabilities of non-shared clonotypes were lower (relative to those shared by all four donors).

This clone was observed a single time. Its antigen is still unknown. The sequencing input was naive CD8+ T cells sorted from blood. V is TRBV27 and J is TRBJ2-7, with 9 bases fitting TRBD2. This TCR was recovered from a man aged 25-45 years in good health. CDR3 nucleotides: TGTGCCAGCAGTTTCGCGGGAGGGATCTACGAGCAGTACTTC. It is translated as CASSFAGGIYEQYF.